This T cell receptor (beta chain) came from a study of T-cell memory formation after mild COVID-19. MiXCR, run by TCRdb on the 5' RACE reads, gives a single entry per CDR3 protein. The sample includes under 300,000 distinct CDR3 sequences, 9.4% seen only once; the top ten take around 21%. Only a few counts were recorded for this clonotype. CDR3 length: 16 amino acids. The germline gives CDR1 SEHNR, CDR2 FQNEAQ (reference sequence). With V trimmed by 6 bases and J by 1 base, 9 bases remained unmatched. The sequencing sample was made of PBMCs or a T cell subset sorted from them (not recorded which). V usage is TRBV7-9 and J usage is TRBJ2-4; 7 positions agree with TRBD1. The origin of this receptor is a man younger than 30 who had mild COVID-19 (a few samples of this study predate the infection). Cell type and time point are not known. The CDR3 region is CASSLTGVYAKNIQYF. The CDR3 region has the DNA TGTGCCAGCAGTCTAACAGGGGTATACGCCAAAAACATTCAGTACTTC.